The rows below give T cell receptor beta chains drawn from one sample of a study of PD-1 blockade in classical Hodgkin lymphoma. Profiled with immunoSEQ multiplex PCR; TCRdb holds only in-frame clones, not every one. Here the sample spans some 30,000 clones, 70% being singletons. Sequences were derived from peripheral blood mononuclear cells (PBMCs), sampled before the second cycle of nivolumab. These receptors were taken from a human donor with classical Hodgkin lymphoma. CDR3s include the opening cysteine and the closing phenylalanine or tryptophan. The D gene is left open where the match is weak. Part of the rows lack a size; the others show once, few, many or a class for expanded clones.

clone size,V gene,J gene,D gene,CDR3 protein,CDR3 DNA
-,TRBV27,TRBJ2-3,TRBD2,CASSSVAGGRYNTDTQYF,TGTGCCAGCAGTTCCGTAGCGGGGGGTCGCTATAACACAGATACGCAGTATTTT
few,TRBV19,TRBJ2-7,TRBD1,CATARGQGSYEQYF,TGTGCCACCGCCAGGGGACAGGGTTCCTACGAGCAGTACTTC
-,TRBV19,TRBJ1-3,TRBD1,CASSIGTASGNTIYF,TGTGCCAGTAGTATCGGGACAGCCTCTGGAAACACCATATATTTT
-,TRBV6-1,TRBJ1-4,-,CASSEVWVGQLGEKLFF,TGTGCCAGCAGTGAAGTGTGGGTTGGGCAGCTGGGTGAAAAACTGTTTTTT
-,TRBV7-2,TRBJ2-3,-,CASSLLAPATDTQYF,TGTGCCAGCAGCTTACTAGCGCCAGCCACAGATACGCAGTATTTT
-,TRBV30,TRBJ2-7,-,CAWRVEGAGPYEQYF,TGTGCCTGGAGGGTGGAGGGGGCTGGCCCCTACGAGCAGTACTTC
-,TRBV7-2,TRBJ1-6,-,CASSLVQGGSPLHF,TGTGCCAGCAGCTTAGTCCAAGGTGGTTCACCCCTCCACTTT
-,TRBV12-5,TRBJ2-3,TRBD2,CASGLSGSADTQYF,TGTGCTAGTGGACTCAGCGGGAGCGCAGATACGCAGTATTTT
-,TRBV19,TRBJ2-2,TRBD2,CASSLAGGLNTGELFF,TGTGCCAGTAGTCTAGCGGGAGGCCTTAACACCGGGGAGCTGTTTTTT
-,TRBV6-1,TRBJ1-1,-,CASSTTGTTEAFF,TGTGCCAGCAGCACAACAGGGACCACTGAAGCTTTCTTT
-,TRBV27,TRBJ1-1,-,CASQWQAIGGRDTEAFF,TGTGCCAGCCAGTGGCAAGCGATAGGGGGTCGAGACACTGAAGCTTTCTTT
-,TRBV2,TRBJ2-2,-,CASSQTAGELFF,TGTGCCAGCAGTCAGACGGCCGGGGAGCTGTTTTTT
-,TRBV28,TRBJ2-1,-,CASLGLRVNEQFF,TGTGCCAGCCTGGGCCTCCGGGTAAATGAGCAGTTCTTC
-,TRBV5-8,TRBJ2-7,TRBD1,CASSLGGTGLSEQYF,TGTGCCAGCAGCTTGGGTGGGACAGGGCTGAGCGAGCAGTACTTC
-,TRBV4-3,TRBJ2-6,-,CASSQAGPGANVLTF,TGCGCCAGCAGCCAAGCGGGTCCTGGGGCCAACGTCCTGACTTTC
-,TRBV7-9,TRBJ1-1,-,CASSAIPHNEAFF,TGTGCCAGCAGCGCAATACCTCACAATGAAGCTTTCTTT
-,TRBV20-1,TRBJ2-3,-,CSARTDTQYF,TGCAGTGCTCGGACAGATACGCAGTATTTT
-,TRBV11-2,TRBJ1-6,-,CASSSLTRGNSPLHF,TGTGCCAGCAGCTCATTGACGAGGGGTAATTCACCCCTCCACTTT
-,TRBV6-1,TRBJ2-3,-,CASSEVFTDTQYF,TGTGCCAGCAGTGAAGTGTTTACAGATACGCAGTATTTT
-,TRBV4-2,TRBJ2-2,-,CASSQEGGTGELFF,TGTGCCAGCAGCCAAGAGGGGGGTACCGGGGAGCTGTTTTTT
-,TRBV10-2,TRBJ1-6,TRBD1,CASSLFTGGNSPLHF,TGCGCCAGCAGCCTATTTACAGGGGGAAATTCACCCCTCCACTTT
-,TRBV7-2,TRBJ2-7,TRBD2,CASSLGSGRISYEQYF,TGTGCCAGCAGCTTAGGGAGCGGGAGGATCTCCTACGAGCAGTACTTC
-,TRBV19,TRBJ2-3,TRBD2,CASSWASGPSTDTQYF,TGTGCCAGTAGTTGGGCTAGCGGGCCTAGCACAGATACGCAGTATTTT
-,TRBV19,TRBJ1-2,TRBD1,CASSSGTDLSNYGYTF,TGTGCCAGTAGCTCCGGGACAGATCTTTCTAACTATGGCTACACCTTC
-,TRBV5-4,TRBJ2-1,-,CASSAGNYNEQFF,TGTGCCAGCTCGGCGGGGAACTACAATGAGCAGTTCTTC
once,TRBV7-9,TRBJ1-2,TRBD1,CASSLDRGVNYGYTF,TGTGCCAGCAGCTTAGACAGGGGCGTTAACTATGGCTACACCTTC
few,TRBV7-2,TRBJ2-2,TRBD1,CASSSGQGIHGELFF,TGTGCCAGCAGCTCGGGACAGGGGATTCACGGGGAGCTGTTTTTT
-,TRBV28,TRBJ1-6,-,CASKGQANNSPLHF,TGTGCCAGCAAGGGTCAGGCAAATAATTCACCCCTCCACTTT
-,TRBV9,TRBJ2-2,-,CASSVASTGELFF,TGTGCCAGCAGCGTAGCAAGTACCGGGGAGCTGTTTTTT
-,TRBV15,TRBJ1-1,-,CATKFEPGSEAFF,TGTGCCACCAAGTTCGAACCCGGGAGTGAAGCTTTCTTT
-,TRBV2,TRBJ2-3,TRBD2,CASSEDGGGAGKSTDTQYF,TGTGCCAGCAGTGAGGACGGCGGGGGGGCGGGGAAAAGCACAGATACGCAGTATTTT
-,TRBV6-5,TRBJ1-2,-,CASSYEVNYGYTF,TGTGCCAGCAGTTACGAGGTTAACTATGGCTACACCTTC
once,TRBV5-1,TRBJ2-5,-,CASSWDPQETQYF,TGCGCCAGCAGCTGGGACCCGCAAGAGACCCAGTACTTC
-,TRBV6-6,TRBJ2-7,TRBD2,CASSLTSGSREQYF,TGTGCCAGCAGCCTGACTAGCGGGAGTAGAGAGCAGTACTTC
-,TRBV4-3,TRBJ1-1,-,CASSQEEGRNAEAFF,TGCGCCAGCAGCCAAGAGGAGGGGAGGAACGCTGAAGCTTTCTTT
-,TRBV5-1,TRBJ1-5,TRBD1,CASSLDRGNQPQHF,TGCGCCAGCAGCTTGGACAGGGGGAATCAGCCCCAGCATTTT
once,TRBV28,TRBJ2-3,-,CASTRGYTQYF,TGTGCCAGCACCCGGGGGTATACGCAGTATTTT
-,TRBV21-1,TRBJ1-1,-,CASSYTGRIAEAFF,TGTGCCAGCAGTTACACAGGGAGGATCGCTGAAGCTTTCTTT
few,TRBV10-3,TRBJ2-3,-,CAITAGVGTDTQYF,TGTGCCATCACTGCCGGGGTGGGCACAGATACGCAGTATTTT
-,TRBV28,TRBJ1-1,TRBD1,CASSRRTGGENTEAFF,TGTGCCAGCAGCCGTAGGACAGGGGGCGAGAACACTGAAGCTTTCTTT
-,TRBV30,TRBJ1-3,-,CAWTKSLSGNTIYF,TGTGCCTGGACGAAGTCCCTCTCTGGAAACACCATATATTTT
-,TRBV10-3,TRBJ2-2,TRBD1,CAISESGQMTGELFF,TGTGCCATCAGTGAGTCGGGACAGATGACCGGGGAGCTGTTTTTT
-,TRBV5-8,TRBJ2-3,TRBD1,CASSFSQGATQYF,TGTGCCAGCAGCTTTTCACAGGGGGCTACGCAGTATTTT
-,TRBV9,TRBJ2-1,TRBD2,CASSVSAGGTYNEQFF,TGTGCCAGCAGCGTCTCAGCGGGGGGGACTTACAATGAGCAGTTCTTC
few,TRBV7-9,TRBJ1-3,-,CASSPMAPASGNTIYF,TGTGCCAGCAGTCCAATGGCGCCCGCCTCTGGAAACACCATATATTTT
-,TRBV9,TRBJ1-1,-,CASSPGGLPNTEAFF,TGTGCCAGCAGCCCGGGAGGACTCCCGAACACTGAAGCTTTCTTT
-,TRBV5-6,TRBJ1-6,-,CASSLVQDYNSPLHF,TGTGCCAGCAGCTTGGTACAGGATTATAATTCACCCCTCCACTTT
-,TRBV25-1,TRBJ1-1,-,CASSEWVNTEAFF,TGTGCCAGCAGTGAATGGGTCAACACTGAAGCTTTCTTT
-,TRBV7-3,TRBJ2-1,TRBD2,CASSPLSGRTPNEQFF,TGTGCCAGCAGCCCACTCAGCGGGAGGACCCCCAATGAGCAGTTCTTC